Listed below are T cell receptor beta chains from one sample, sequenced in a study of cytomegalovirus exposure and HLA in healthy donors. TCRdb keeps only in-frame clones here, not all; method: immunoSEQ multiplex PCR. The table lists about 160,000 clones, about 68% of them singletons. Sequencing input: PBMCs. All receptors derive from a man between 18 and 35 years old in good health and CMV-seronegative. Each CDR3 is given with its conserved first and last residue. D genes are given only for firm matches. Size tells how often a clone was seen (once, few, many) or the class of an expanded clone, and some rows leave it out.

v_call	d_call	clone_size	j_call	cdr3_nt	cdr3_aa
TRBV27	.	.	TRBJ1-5	TGTGCCAGCAAGGGTGCAGGGGCGAGCAATCAGCCCCAGCATTTT	CASKGAGASNQPQHF
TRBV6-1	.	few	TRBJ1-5	TGTGCCAGCAGTTTGGCGGGGGCGGGCCAGCCCCAGCATTTT	CASSLAGAGQPQHF
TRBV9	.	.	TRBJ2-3	TGTGCCAGCAGCGTAGGAGGAGGGAGGCTCCCAGATACGCAGTATTTT	CASSVGGGRLPDTQYF
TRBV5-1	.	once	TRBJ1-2	TGCGCCAGCAGCTTGGTCGCCAGGAACTATGGCTACACCTTC	CASSLVARNYGYTF
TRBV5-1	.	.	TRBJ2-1	TGCGCCAGCAGCTTGGCACCGGGAGCGGTGAATGAGCAGTTCTTC	CASSLAPGAVNEQFF
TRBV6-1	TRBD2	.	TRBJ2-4	TGTGCCAGCAGGACTAGCGGGGCGGGGAACATTCAGTACTTC	CASRTSGAGNIQYF
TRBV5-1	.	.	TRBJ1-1	TGCGCCAGCAGCTTGTTTACCCAACAGGGAGAGACTGAAGCTTTCTTT	CASSLFTQQGETEAFF
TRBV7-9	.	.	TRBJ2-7	TGTGCCCCCAAGGGGGACGAGCAGTACTTC	CAPKGDEQYF
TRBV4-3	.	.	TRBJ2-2	TGCGCCAGCAGCCATGACCGGACTACAAACGGGGAGCTGTTTTTT	CASSHDRTTNGELFF
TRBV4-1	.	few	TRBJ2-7	TGCGCCAGCAGCCAAAGAGTAGGGGGTTACGAGCAGTACTTC	CASSQRVGGYEQYF
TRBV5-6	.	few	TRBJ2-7	TGTGCCAGCAGCTTGGGACTAGTTCCCTACGAGCAGTACTTC	CASSLGLVPYEQYF
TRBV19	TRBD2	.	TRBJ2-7	TGTGCCAGTAGTATTTCCGGGAGGGCCGGTAGCGAGCAGTACTTC	CASSISGRAGSEQYF
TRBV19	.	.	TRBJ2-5	TGTGCCAGTAGTAGCCATCAGGGTCGGGAGACCCAGTACTTC	CASSSHQGRETQYF
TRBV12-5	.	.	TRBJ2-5	TGTGCTAGTGGTTTGGTACAATCCGCTCGCGGCGCAGAGACCCAGTACTTC	CASGLVQSARGAETQYF
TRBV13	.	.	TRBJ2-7	TGTGCCAGCAGCTTAGCGGTCAGGGCCCCATACGAGCAGTACTTC	CASSLAVRAPYEQYF
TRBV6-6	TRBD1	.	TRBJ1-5	TGTGCCCGCTCGATCCCGGGACAGGCCGGGAAGCAGCCCCAGCATTTT	CARSIPGQAGKQPQHF
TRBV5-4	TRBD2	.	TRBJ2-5	TGTGCCAGCAGCTTGGCGGCAGCGGGATACCAAGAGACCCAGTACTTC	CASSLAAAGYQETQYF
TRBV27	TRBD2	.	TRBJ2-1	TGTGCCAGCAGTGTCCAACCCGGACTAGCGGGAGGGCGCAATGAGCAGTTCTTC	CASSVQPGLAGGRNEQFF
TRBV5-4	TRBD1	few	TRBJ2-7	TGTGCCAGCAGCTTGGCGGGACAGGGTGACGAGCAGTACTTC	CASSLAGQGDEQYF
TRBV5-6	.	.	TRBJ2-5	TGTGCCAGCAGCTTGGCGGGCAGGGGAGGGGAGACCCAGTACTTC	CASSLAGRGGETQYF
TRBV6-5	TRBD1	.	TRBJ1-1	TGTGCCAGCAGCCGGGACAGGGAGGCTTTCTTT	CASSRDREAFF
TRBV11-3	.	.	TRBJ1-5	TGTGCCAGCAGCCAACCTGGTGGGGGGTATAGCAATCAGCCCCAGCATTTT	CASSQPGGGYSNQPQHF
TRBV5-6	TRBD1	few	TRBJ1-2	TGTGCCAGCCGAAGGCGGTGGACAGGACAACTAGATGGCTACACCTTC	CASRRRWTGQLDGYTF
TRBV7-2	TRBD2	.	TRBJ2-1	TGTGCCAGCAGCGCGGTAAGCGGGAGCTCCTACAATGAGCAGTTCTTC	CASSAVSGSSYNEQFF
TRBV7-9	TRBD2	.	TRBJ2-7	TGTGCCAGCAGTTATACCGGGACTAGCGGGAGGTCCCTGCCTGGGGAGCAGTACTTC	CASSYTGTSGRSLPGEQYF
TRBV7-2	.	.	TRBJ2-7	TGTGCCAGCAGCTTATTCCAGGGGACCTACGAGCAGTACTTC	CASSLFQGTYEQYF
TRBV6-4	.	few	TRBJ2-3	TGTGCCAGCAGTGCGGAGCCCCAACCCACAGATACGCAGTATTTT	CASSAEPQPTDTQYF
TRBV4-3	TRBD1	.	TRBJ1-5	TGCGCCAGCAGCCAAGAATGGAAGGGACAGGTCGGCCAGCCCCAGCATTTT	CASSQEWKGQVGQPQHF
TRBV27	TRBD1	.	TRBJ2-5	TGTGCCAGCAGTCCCAGACAGGGAATCGGGATGTGGGGGACCCAGTACTTC	CASSPRQGIGMWGTQYF
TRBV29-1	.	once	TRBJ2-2	TGCCTGGGGGCTTTAAATCACAAGGAGAACACCGGGGAGCTGTTTTTT	CLGALNHKENTGELFF
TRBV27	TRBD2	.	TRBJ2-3	TGTGCCAGCAGTTTCGGGAGGGAGGGCACAGATACGCAGTATTTT	CASSFGREGTDTQYF
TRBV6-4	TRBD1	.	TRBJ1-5	TGTGCCAGCAGTGAACAGGGGGGCGACCAGCCCCAGCATTTT	CASSEQGGDQPQHF
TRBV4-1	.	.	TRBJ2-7	TGCGCCAGCAGCCCCCAGGGTTCCTACGAGCAGTACTTC	CASSPQGSYEQYF
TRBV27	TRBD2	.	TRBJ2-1	TGTGCCAGCAGTTTATCCAGCGGGAGTCTCTACAATGAGCAGTTCTTC	CASSLSSGSLYNEQFF
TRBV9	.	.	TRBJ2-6	TGTGCCAGCAGCGTACGGCCAGGGGCCCTCTCTGGGGCCAACGTCCTGACTTTC	CASSVRPGALSGANVLTF
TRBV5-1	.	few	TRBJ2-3	TGCGCCAGCAGGCCCCAGGCTAGCACAGATACGCAGTATTTT	CASRPQASTDTQYF
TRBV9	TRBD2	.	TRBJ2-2	TGTGCCAGCAGCGTGGTACCTAGCGGGTATTCGAACACCGGGGAGCTGTTTTTT	CASSVVPSGYSNTGELFF
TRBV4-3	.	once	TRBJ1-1	TGCGCCAGCAGCCACTACCAGGGGAACACTGAAGCTTTCTTT	CASSHYQGNTEAFF
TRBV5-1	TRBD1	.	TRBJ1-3	TGTGCCAGCAGCTTGACAGGGGACGGTGGAAACACCATATATTTT	CASSLTGDGGNTIYF
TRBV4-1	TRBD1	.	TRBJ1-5	TGCGCCAGCAGCCAAAGGACAGGGCGCAATCAGCCCCAGCATTTT	CASSQRTGRNQPQHF
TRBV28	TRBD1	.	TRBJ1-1	TGTGCCAGCAGCCCTGCTGGCCGAGCAGGGGGCAACGGGTGGTTCACTGAAGCTTTCTTT	CASSPAGRAGGNGWFTEAFF
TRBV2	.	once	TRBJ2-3	TGTGCCAGCAGTGAAGCGGGGGCGTCAGGCACAGATACGCAGTATTTT	CASSEAGASGTDTQYF
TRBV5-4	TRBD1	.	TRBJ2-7	TGTGCCAGCAGTTACCGCCGGACAGGGGAGGGCGACGAGCAGTACTTC	CASSYRRTGEGDEQYF
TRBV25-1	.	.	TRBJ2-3	TGTGCCAGCAGTGAATCCCGGGATAGCGGCACAGATACGCAGTATTTT	CASSESRDSGTDTQYF
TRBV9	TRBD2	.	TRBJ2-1	TGTGCCAGCAGCGTAGAGGAGCTAGCGGGGCCACAGTTCTTC	CASSVEELAGPQFF
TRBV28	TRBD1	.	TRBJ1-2	TGTGCCAGCGGACCTCCCGGGACAGGGACCTATGGCTACACCTTC	CASGPPGTGTYGYTF
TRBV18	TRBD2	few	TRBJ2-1	TGTGCCAGCTCGTCTACCGGGACTAGCGGGGGCTTGGGCACATACAATGAGCAGTTCTTC	CASSSTGTSGGLGTYNEQFF